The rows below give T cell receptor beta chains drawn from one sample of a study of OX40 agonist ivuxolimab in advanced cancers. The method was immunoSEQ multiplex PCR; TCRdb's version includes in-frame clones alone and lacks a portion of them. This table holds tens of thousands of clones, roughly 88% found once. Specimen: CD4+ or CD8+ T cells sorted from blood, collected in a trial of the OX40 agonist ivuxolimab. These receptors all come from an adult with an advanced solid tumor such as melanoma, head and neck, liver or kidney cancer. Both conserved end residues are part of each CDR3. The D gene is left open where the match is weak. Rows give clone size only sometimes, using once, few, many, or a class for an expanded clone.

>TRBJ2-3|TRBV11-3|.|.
CASSPGTAARDTQYF
TGTGCCAGCAGCCCCGGGACCGCAGCTCGGGATACGCAGTATTTT
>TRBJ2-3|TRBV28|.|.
CASSLTDTQYF
TGTGCCAGCAGTCTCACAGATACGCAGTATTTT
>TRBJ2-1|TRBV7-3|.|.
CASSPSQGTFEQFF
TGTGCCAGCAGCCCAAGTCAGGGGACCTTCGAGCAGTTCTTC
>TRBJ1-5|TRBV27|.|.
CASSLFGNQPQHF
TGTGCCAGCAGTTTATTTGGCAATCAGCCCCAGCATTTT
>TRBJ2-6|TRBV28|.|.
CASSNAGGPSSGANVLTF
TGTGCCAGCAGTAACGCAGGGGGGCCCTCCTCTGGGGCCAACGTCCTGACTTTC
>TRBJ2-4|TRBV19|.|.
CASSIPLPNKNIQYF
TGTGCCAGTAGTATTCCCCTCCCGAACAAAAACATTCAGTACTTC
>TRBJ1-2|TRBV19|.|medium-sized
CASSIGNTNYGYTF
TGTGCCAGTAGTATAGGCAATACTAACTATGGCTACACCTTC
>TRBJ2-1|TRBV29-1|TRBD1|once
CSVWTGGWNEQFF
TGCAGCGTATGGACAGGGGGCTGGAATGAGCAGTTCTTC
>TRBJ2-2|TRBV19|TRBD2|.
CASSIQRGLNTGELFF
TGTGCCAGTAGTATTCAGCGGGGATTGAACACCGGGGAGCTGTTTTTT
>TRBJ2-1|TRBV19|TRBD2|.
CASSLGLAGVVDEQFF
TGTGCCAGTAGTCTTGGACTAGCGGGGGTGGTCGATGAGCAGTTCTTC
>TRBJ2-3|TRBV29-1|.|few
CSHEESADTQYF
TGCAGCCATGAAGAGAGCGCGGATACGCAGTATTTT
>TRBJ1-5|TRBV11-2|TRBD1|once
CASSLGPGQGGGPQHF
TGTGCCAGCAGCTTAGGTCCGGGACAGGGTGGGGGACCCCAGCATTTT
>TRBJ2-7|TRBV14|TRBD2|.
CASSASGRVYEQYF
TGTGCCAGCAGCGCAAGCGGGAGGGTCTACGAGCAGTACTTC
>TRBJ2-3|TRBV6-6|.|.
CASSLRTGDDTQYF
TGTGCCAGCAGTTTAAGGACGGGCGACGATACGCAGTATTTT
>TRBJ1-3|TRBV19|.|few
CASSKGASGNTIYF
TGTGCCAGTAGTAAGGGCGCGTCTGGAAACACCATATATTTT
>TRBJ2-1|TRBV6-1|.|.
CASSGMWGGGEQFF
TGTGCCAGCAGTGGGATGTGGGGGGGCGGTGAGCAGTTCTTC
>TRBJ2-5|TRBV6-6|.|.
CASSYGGAGQTQYF
TGTGCCAGCAGTTACGGGGGGGCCGGGCAGACCCAGTACTTC
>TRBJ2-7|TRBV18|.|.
CASSLGQSYEQYF
TGTGCCAGCTCACTTGGACAGAGCTACGAGCAGTACTTC
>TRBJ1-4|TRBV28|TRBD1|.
CASKGQGWEKLFF
TGTGCCAGCAAGGGACAGGGCTGGGAAAAACTGTTTTTT
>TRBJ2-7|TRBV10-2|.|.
CASSGRADPYEQYF
TGCGCCAGCAGTGGACGGGCCGACCCCTACGAGCAGTACTTC
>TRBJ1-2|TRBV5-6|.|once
CASSFGSLDGYTF
TGTGCCAGCAGTTTTGGTAGTCTGGATGGCTACACCTTC
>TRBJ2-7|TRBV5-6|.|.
CASSLTSREQYF
TGTGCCAGCAGCTTGACGAGTCGGGAGCAGTACTTC
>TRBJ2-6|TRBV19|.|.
CATDPGSGANVLTF
TGTGCCACCGATCCCGGCTCTGGGGCCAACGTCCTGACTTTC
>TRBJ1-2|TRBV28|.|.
CASSQGVSNYGYTF
TGTGCCAGCAGTCAAGGGGTTTCTAACTATGGCTACACCTTC